This passage covers 18 T cell receptor beta chains from one sample sequenced in a study of blood T cell repertoires in COVID-19. Repertoires were generated with immunoSEQ multiplex PCR, while TCRdb's copy carries only in-frame clones and drops some. The data contain around 210,000 clones, around four fifths of them singletons. Sequencing input: peripheral blood. The receptors stem from a man between 60 and 75 years old with COVID-19, enrolled during active disease.

This chain uses TRBV12-3 or TRBV12-4 with TRBJ1-2; D possibly corresponds to TRBD1 (5 bases). Trimming took off 5 bases at V and 8 bases at J, with 12 bases between the two ends. This CDR3 region has 12 residues. The CDR3, as DNA: TGTGCCAGCAGTACCGGGACTGGGGGCTACACCTTC. As protein: CASSTGTGGYTF.

This clone was seen just once. The chain combines TRBV3-1 (or the pseudogene TRBV3-2) with TRBJ2-7, with 10 bases aligning to TRBD1. This CDR3 is 14 amino acids long. V trimming: 4 bases; J trimming: 10 bases; junction bases outside the gene matches: 10. The germline CDR1 and CDR2 sequences are LGHDT and YNNKEL (reference sequence). The CDR3 reads CASSPQPGQGKQYF. Written as DNA, the CDR3 is TGTGCCAGCAGCCCCCAACCGGGACAGGGGAAACAGTACTTC.

This chain joins TRBV11-2 and TRBJ2-7; TRBD1 matches at 9 bases. The germline V gene has CDR1 SGHAT and CDR2 FQNNGV. V trimming: 5 bases; J trimming: 2 bases; junction bases outside the gene matches: 7. The CDR3 has 15 residues. In DNA, the CDR3 is TGTGCCAGCAGCCTACTACAGGGGGCCCCCTACGAGCAGTACTTC. Translation gives CASSLLQGAPYEQYF. Complete variable domain (other parts from reference TRBV11-2 and TRBJ2-7): EAGVAQSPRYKIIEKRQSVAFWCNPISGHATLYWYQQILGQGPKLLIQFQNNGVVDDSQLPKDRFSAERLKGVDSTLKIQPAKLEDSAVYLCASSLLQGAPYEQYFGPGTRLTVT.

The rearrangement joins TRBV30 to TRBJ1-6; TRBD1 matches 8 bases. Germline-derived CDR1 and CDR2 are GTSNPN and SVGIG (reference sequence). The CDR3 is made up of 16 amino acids. V lost 0 bases, J lost 8 bases, and 9 bases stayed unmatched. In nucleotides, the CDR3 is TGTGCCTGGAGTGTAGTTCCAGGGGGCGAATATTCACCCCTCCACTTT. Protein: CAWSVVPGGEYSPLHF.

The chain carries TRBV14 and TRBJ2-2, with D unresolved. Germline CDR1 and CDR2: SGHDN and FVKESK. This CDR3 comprises 12 residues. Trimming stripped 5 bases from V and 8 bases from J, with 9 bases between. The CDR3 DNA is TGTGCCAGCAGCTCTCGAACAGGGGAGCTGTTTTTT. This gives the protein CASSSRTGELFF.

J is TRBJ2-3 and V is TRBV1; no DNA check was done on the table's D call, TRBD2. TRBV1 is noted as a pseudogene. This CDR3 spans 17 amino acids. CDR3 in DNA: TGCACCAGCAGCCAAGGCCTCGGCGGTTCCCTCACAGATACGCAGTATTTT. Translating gives CTSSQGLGGSLTDTQYF.

This clone occurred a few times. V gene TRBV19 combines with J gene TRBJ2-7; 7 positions match TRBD1. This CDR3 is 14 amino acids long. Germline lookup yields CDR1 LNHDA and CDR2 SQIVND (reference sequence). V lost 4 bases, J lost 2 bases, and 5 bases stayed unmatched. In nucleotides, the CDR3 is TGTGCCAGTAGTAAAAGGGACAGACCCTACGAGCAGTACTTC. Translation gives CASSKRDRPYEQYF.

The chain is built from TRBV6-6 and TRBJ1-3, with D possibly TRBD1 on 6 matching bases. This CDR3 spans 13 amino acids. Germline CDR1 reads MNHNY; CDR2 reads SVGAGI (reference sequence). V lost 4 bases and J 2 bases, leaving 6 bases between the germline ends. The CDR3 bases are TGTGCCAGCAGTTCAGGGGCTGGAAACACCATATATTTT. This codes for CASSSGAGNTIYF.

The chain links TRBV6-5 to TRBJ1-1; D gene uncertain. V dropped 5 bases and J dropped 0 bases, with 7 bases sitting between them. Germline lookup yields CDR1 MNHEY and CDR2 SVGAGI. CDR3 length equals 13 residues. Written as DNA, the CDR3 is TGTGCCAGCAGTAATTATTTGAACACTGAAGCTTTCTTT. The encoded protein is CASSNYLNTEAFF.

This clone has just one count. The rearrangement joins TRBV9 to TRBJ1-3, with D hard to call. The CDR3 loop spans 15 amino acids. Between the trimmed V and J ends, which lost 3 bases and 4 bases, there was a span of 14 bases. Germline CDR1 SGDLS, CDR2 YYNGEE. CDR3 loop: CASSGTSDSGNTIYF. As DNA, the CDR3 is TGTGCCAGCAGCGGCACTTCGGACTCCGGAAACACCATATATTTT.

This rearrangement joins TRBV28 to TRBJ2-7; D is perhaps TRBD1 (6 bases). CDR3 length equals 14 residues. With 5 bases removed from V and 0 bases from J, the gap between germline ends came to 11 bases. Germline V gene data show CDR1 as MDHEN and CDR2 as SYDVKM. The CDR3 spells CASSRQESSYEQYF. The CDR3 DNA reads TGTGCCAGCAGTCGACAGGAGAGCTCCTACGAGCAGTACTTC. The full variable domain, rest sourced from reference TRBV28 and TRBJ2-7, is DVKVTQSSRYLVKRTGEKVFLECVQDMDHENMFWYRQDPGLGLRLIYFSYDVKMKEKGDIPEGYSVSREKKERFSLILESASTNQTSMYLCASSRQESSYEQYFGPGTRLTVT.

The CDR3 DNA reads TGTGCCAGCAGCGTCTTAGGCGGGCCCCAGCATTTT. Translating gives CASSVLGGPQHF. The rearrangement links TRBV9 to TRBJ1-5; no definite D call. V was clipped by 2 bases and J by 9 bases, with 9 bases between them. The CDR3 contains 12 residues. CDR1 is SGDLS and CDR2 is YYNGEE in the germline V gene.

The chain uses TRBV19 and TRBJ1-2; 7 nucleotides align to TRBD1. The CDR3 is 16 amino acids. The V gene's germline CDR1 is LNHDA and CDR2 SQIVND (reference sequence). The V gene end was trimmed by 4 bases and the J gene end by 4 bases; junction bases not matched to a gene: 12. The CDR3 region is CASSTSGTEDLYGYTF. The CDR3 DNA is TGTGCCAGTAGTACCTCCGGGACAGAAGATCTCTATGGCTACACCTTC.

The chain has TRBV28 and TRBJ1-1; D not certain. V lost 8 bases to trimming and J lost 10 bases, with 5 bases between them. The CDR3 has 8 amino acids. Germline CDR1 MDHEN, CDR2 SYDVKM. The CDR3 region has the DNA TGTGCCAGCGGCGGAGCTTTCTTT. Translated, it gives CASGGAFF.

The chain recombines TRBV6-5 with TRBJ2-2; D uncertain. The CDR3 covers 16 residues. With 0 bases removed from V and 0 bases from J, the gap between germline ends came to 8 bases. Germline V gene lookup returns CDR1 MNHEY and CDR2 SVGAGI. The CDR3 loop is CASSYSAAPNTGELFF. The CDR3 nucleotides are TGTGCCAGCAGTTACTCAGCCGCACCGAACACCGGGGAGCTGTTTTTT.

The chain has TRBV30 and TRBJ1-2; D is ambiguous. The CDR3 covers 12 residues. From germline, CDR1 is GTSNPN and CDR2 SVGIG (reference sequence). Trimming took off 4 bases at V and 0 bases at J, with 6 bases between the two ends. CDR3: CAWMEANYGYTF. CDR3 bases: TGTGCCTGGATGGAGGCTAACTATGGCTACACCTTC.

The chain combines TRBV28 with TRBJ2-7; TRBD2 matches 10 bases. The junction had 4 bases not matched to a gene; V was cut back by 7 bases and J by 1 base. This CDR3 is 14 amino acids long. The germline V gene has CDR1 MDHEN and CDR2 SYDVKM. Here the CDR3 DNA reads TGTGCCAGCATAAATAGCGGGAGGTCCTACGAGCAGTACTTC. Protein product: CASINSGRSYEQYF.

The table lists this clone with a few counts. J is TRBJ2-5 and V is TRBV14; D not resolved. Looked up from germline, CDR1 is SGHDN and CDR2 is FVKESK. This CDR3 is built from 12 residues. Between the trimmed V and J ends, which lost 4 bases and 3 bases, there was a span of 6 bases. CDR3 protein: CASSRLKETQYF. For the CDR3, the DNA is TGTGCCAGCAGCCGACTGAAAGAGACCCAGTACTTC.